The next 32 T cell receptor beta chains were all read from a single sample in a study of cytomegalovirus exposure and HLA in healthy donors listed by TCRdb under 2017. Receptor amplification or capture employed the immunoSEQ multiplex PCR assay. For the multiplex PCR, a mixture combining 60 forward primers for TCR Vbeta segments and 13 reverse primers for TCR Jbeta segments was used. TCRdb re-hosts the immuneACCESS table, in-frame sequences only. Its copies lack some clones; in the studies checked, an unresolved V gene accounts for under half of them, and the cause for the rest is not known. For this sample the table gives about 130,000 clones, of which under 85% were detected only once. The top ten hold roughly 4.1% of the sample. Sequencing used PBMCs. All receptors derive from a woman aged 50 to 60 in good health and CMV-seropositive.

This chain joins TRBV19 and TRBJ1-3; D is unresolved. V was clipped by 8 bases and J by 2 bases, with 19 bases between them. In germline, CDR1 is LNHDA, CDR2 SQIVND (reference sequence). This CDR3 contains 16 residues. Written as DNA, the CDR3 is TGTGCCAGTTCCACCACCCCTATAGAGGCTGGAAACACCATATATTTT. Protein product: CASSTTPIEAGNTIYF.

The rearrangement uses TRBV30 and TRBJ2-2; 9 bases match TRBD1. J lost 5 bases, V lost 1 base, and 14 bases had no gene match. In germline, CDR1 is GTSNPN, CDR2 SVGIG (reference sequence). The CDR3 covers 18 residues. The CDR3 loop reads CAWSGLGSQGAITGELFF. CDR3 DNA sequence: TGTGCCTGGAGTGGCCTGGGATCACAGGGGGCGATTACCGGGGAGCTGTTTTTT.

This clone appeared a few times. The V and J genes are TRBV27 and TRBJ2-1; 12 bases match TRBD2. The V gene's germline CDR1 is MNHEY and CDR2 SMNVEV (reference sequence). The CDR3 is 16 residues long. Trimming cost V 5 bases and J 4 bases; bases outside gene matches: 6. CDR3 in DNA: TGTGCCAGCAGTCCCCTAGCGGGGGGGAGGTACAATGAGCAGTTCTTC. This encodes CASSPLAGGRYNEQFF.

The CDR3 DNA sequence: TGTGCCAGCAGCCAAAGAGCGGTTTATAATGAAAAACTGTTTTTT. Its translation: CASSQRAVYNEKLFF. This chain uses TRBV16 with TRBJ1-4; no clear D. CDR1 is KGHSY and CDR2 is FQNENV in the germline V gene. This CDR3 has 15 residues. V lost 2 bases to trimming and J lost 4 bases, with 11 bases between them.

This rearrangement joins TRBV5-1 to TRBJ2-7; 10 bases are a match to TRBD1. The CDR3 loop spans 13 amino acids. The germline gives CDR1 SGHRS, CDR2 YFSETQ. The trim removed 4 bases at V and 4 bases at J, leaving 2 bases unmatched. This CDR3 reads CASSTGQGYEQYF. The CDR3 nucleotides read TGCGCCAGCAGCACGGGACAGGGGTACGAGCAGTACTTC.

As for this clone: The junction departs from germline at one end; a sequencing error may be responsible. This sequence joins TRBV7-9 and TRBJ1-1; possibly TRBD1 for D (5 bases). The CDR3 extends over 12 amino acids. Germline CDR1 is SEHNR and CDR2 is FQNEAQ (reference sequence). The CDR3 loop reads CSSSLEGSEAFF. CDR3 DNA sequence: TGTTCCAGCAGCTTGGAGGGGAGCGAAGCTTTCTTT.

This chain joins TRBV10-1 and TRBJ2-2; 12 nucleotides line up with TRBD2. The ends lost 5 bases at V and 6 bases at J; junction bases unmatched: 4. Germline CDR1 WNHNN, CDR2 SYGVQD (reference sequence). The CDR3 is 15 residues long. CDR3 DNA: TGCGCCAGCAGTCTGACTAGCGGGGGCCCCGGGGAGCTGTTTTTT. This sequence encodes CASSLTSGGPGELFF.

The gene calls are TRBV7-2 and TRBJ2-7; D unclear. This CDR3 has 12 residues. Per the germline V gene, CDR1 is SGHTA and CDR2 is FQGNSA. Between the trimmed V and J ends, which lost 2 bases and 2 bases, there was a span of 4 bases. The CDR3 bases are TGTGCCAGCAGCTTATCGGCCTACGAGCAGTACTTC. Its translation is CASSLSAYEQYF.

This sequence joins TRBV20-1 and TRBJ2-7; D is uncertain. The CDR3 runs 11 residues. V was trimmed by 3 bases and J by 3 bases, leaving 6 bases between them. Per the germline V gene, CDR1 is DFQATT and CDR2 is SNEGSKA (reference sequence). DNA for the CDR3: TGCAGTGCTAGCCCCGTCTACGAGCAGTACTTC. Protein sequence: CSASPVYEQYF.

This chain links TRBV10-3 with TRBJ1-1; D is ambiguous. Germline CDR1 ENHRY, CDR2 SYGVKD. The CDR3 has 12 amino acids. The CDR3 spells CVTEGGNTEAFF. The CDR3 nucleotides are TGTGTGACGGAGGGCGGGAACACTGAAGCTTTCTTT.

This clone turned up a few times. The chain links TRBV2 to TRBJ1-4; 10 bases match TRBD1. Germline values: CDR1 SNHLY, CDR2 FYNNEI. J lost 7 bases, V lost 7 bases, and 12 bases had no gene match. The length of the CDR3 is 16 residues. This chain's CDR3 is CASTVGRGQGSEKLFF. The CDR3 coding sequence is TGTGCCAGCACCGTGGGAAGGGGACAGGGGAGTGAAAAACTGTTTTTT.

V usage is TRBV7-3 and J usage is TRBJ1-1, with D unclear. The germline V and J ends were trimmed by 1 base and 11 bases, with 11 bases remaining between them. The CDR3 consists of 12 residues. The germline CDR1 and CDR2 sequences are SGHTA and FQGTGA. This CDR3 reads CASSLNGRGAFF. The DNA for the CDR3 is TGTGCCAGCAGCTTAAATGGCAGAGGGGCTTTCTTT.

The CDR3 nucleotides are TGTGCCAGCAGCTCGTCGACAGGGGCCCGGGAAAAACTGTTTTTT. This gives the protein CASSSSTGAREKLFF. The chain couples TRBV13 to TRBJ1-4, with 8 bases matching TRBD1. CDR1 PRHDT and CDR2 FYEKMQ come from the germline V gene (reference sequence). V shed 4 bases, J shed 8 bases, and the junction held 9 bases outside the gene matches. The CDR3 runs to 15 residues.

This clone was seen a handful of times. The V call is TRBV7-3, the J call TRBJ2-6; 7 bases agree with TRBD1. With V trimmed by 5 bases and J by 4 bases, 26 bases remained unmatched. This CDR3 contains 22 residues. Germline V gene sequence: CDR1 SGHTA, CDR2 FQGTGA. CDR3 amino acids: CASSPKDRDSGRVPTGANVLTF. The CDR3 bases are TGTGCCAGCAGCCCGAAGGACCGGGACAGTGGACGAGTCCCTACAGGGGCCAACGTCCTGACTTTC.

This chain uses TRBV9 with TRBJ2-5, with 7 bases matching TRBD1. Trimming removed 0 bases from V and 4 bases from J; junction bases left unmatched: 3. The length of the CDR3 is 14 residues. CDR1 and CDR2 (germline): SGDLS, YYNGEE. This chain's CDR3 is CASSVERGRETQYF. The CDR3 region has the DNA TGTGCCAGCAGCGTAGAAAGGGGGCGAGAGACCCAGTACTTC.

This sequence joins TRBV5-1 and TRBJ1-5, with D tentatively TRBD1 (5 bases). Trimming shortened V by 0 bases and J by 3 bases, and 7 bases separated the two germline ends. Per germline, CDR1 SGHRS and CDR2 YFSETQ. This CDR3 comprises 14 residues. The DNA of the CDR3 is TGCGCCAGCAGCTTGGCCGGACACAATCAGCCCCAGCATTTT. Translated: CASSLAGHNQPQHF.

The sample holds a few counts of this clone. A junction end diverges from the germline sequence, so it may reflect a read error. The chain links TRBV7-9 to TRBJ1-1; maybe TRBD1 (6 bases). Germline V gives CDR1 SEHNR, CDR2 FQNEAQ (reference sequence). This CDR3 comprises 11 residues. The CDR3 loop is CSSSLQGITFF. DNA for the CDR3: TGTTCCAGCAGCTTACAGGGTATAACTTTCTTT.

This clone occurred a few times. The chain is built from TRBV5-1 and TRBJ2-5; 8 nucleotides match TRBD2. Trimming took 2 bases from V and 5 from J; bases not matched to a gene: 5. The germline V gene encodes CDR1 SGHRS and CDR2 YFSETQ. The CDR3 is 14 amino acids. The CDR3 DNA reads as TGCGCCAGCAGCTTTAGCGGGGTATTCGAGACCCAGTACTTC. Protein product: CASSFSGVFETQYF.

The genes are TRBV5-4 and TRBJ2-5, with D tentatively TRBD2 (5 bases). The CDR3 length is 13 residues. Germline assignment: CDR1 SGHNT and CDR2 YYREEE (reference sequence). V lost 4 bases, J lost 0 bases, and 7 bases lay in between. The CDR3 region is CASSPGDQETQYF. In nucleotides, the CDR3 is TGTGCCAGCAGCCCCGGGGACCAAGAGACCCAGTACTTC.

This sequence joins TRBV6-6 and TRBJ2-5, with a tentative D call TRBD2 (5 bases). CDR3 length equals 12 residues. Germline values: CDR1 MNHNY, CDR2 SVGAGI (reference sequence). With 8 bases removed from V and 5 bases from J, the gap between germline ends came to 12 bases. The CDR3 DNA sequence: TGTGCCAGCGGCCTCGGGAAGGAGACCCAGTACTTC. It specifies CASGLGKETQYF.

The chain couples TRBV5-5 to TRBJ1-6, with D perhaps TRBD1 (6 bases). V lost 3 bases to trimming and J lost 9 bases, with 16 bases between them. Germline loops: CDR1 SGHKS, CDR2 YYEKEE (reference sequence). The CDR3 covers 15 residues. For the CDR3, the DNA is TGTGCCAGCAGCTCCTCGTCGGGACATAGTTCACCCCTCCACTTT. It codes for CASSSSSGHSSPLHF.

The V call is TRBV12-5, the J call TRBJ2-7; tentatively, D is TRBD2 (5 bases). Trimming stripped 0 bases from V and 6 bases from J, with 12 bases between. There are 14 residues in the CDR3. The germline V gene has CDR1 LGHNT and CDR2 FRNRAP. The CDR3 spells CASGLVPRGSEQYF. CDR3 sequence (DNA): TGTGCTAGTGGTTTGGTACCACGGGGTAGCGAGCAGTACTTC.

The chain joins TRBV7-8 to TRBJ2-3; 9 bases match TRBD1. V dropped 4 bases and J dropped 3; count of bases not matched to a gene: 5. The germline V gene encodes CDR1 SGHVS and CDR2 FQNEAQ. The CDR3 loop spans 15 amino acids. This CDR3 reads CASSSDRGVTDTQYF. CDR3 sequence (DNA): TGTGCCAGCAGCTCGGACAGGGGAGTTACAGATACGCAGTATTTT.

The chain carries TRBV19 and TRBJ2-1, with 9 bases identical to TRBD2. This CDR3 has 17 amino acids. CDR1 and CDR2 from the germline V gene are LNHDA and SQIVND (reference sequence). V lost 5 bases and J lost 7; bases outside the gene matches: 15. CDR3 loop: CASSPQSTSGPRNEQFF. The DNA of the CDR3 is TGTGCCAGTAGTCCTCAGTCCACTAGCGGGCCTCGGAATGAGCAGTTCTTC.

This clone was detected only once. The J gene is TRBJ1-2, the V gene TRBV18, with D possibly being TRBD1 (5 bases). V was shortened by 5 bases and J by 4 bases, with 17 bases between the two germline ends. The CDR3 extends over 15 amino acids. In germline, CDR1 is KGHSH, CDR2 LQKENI. In DNA form, the CDR3 reads TGTGCCAGCTCATCTGTTGGGGGGACTATCTATGGCTACACCTTC. This gives the protein CASSSVGGTIYGYTF.

CDR3 residues: CATRAGLKSSDEQFF. In DNA, the CDR3 is TGCGCCACCAGGGCGGGGCTCAAGTCATCCGATGAGCAGTTCTTC. V and J are TRBV10-2 and TRBJ2-1; tentatively, D is TRBD2 (6 bases). Trimming removed 10 bases from V and 8 bases from J, with 24 bases in between. The CDR3 runs to 15 residues. Germline CDR1 is WSHSY and CDR2 is SAAADI.

The chain combines TRBV10-3 with TRBJ1-2; D is ambiguous. V lost 3 bases and J lost 0, with 8 bases in between. CDR3 length: 14 residues. Germline values: CDR1 ENHRY, CDR2 SYGVKD. CDR3 sequence reads: CAISDVVANYGYTF. For the CDR3, the DNA is TGTGCCATCAGTGACGTGGTAGCTAACTATGGCTACACCTTC.

V gene TRBV6-5 combines with J gene TRBJ2-2; D uncertain. Trimming shortened V by 6 bases and J by 6 bases, and 11 bases separated the two germline ends. Germline V gene sequence: CDR1 MNHEY, CDR2 SVGAGI. The CDR3 has 13 residues. The DNA of the CDR3 is TGTGCCAGCAGATATCAGTTTGCCGGGGAGCTGTTTTTT. Translating it yields CASRYQFAGELFF.

The rearrangement joins TRBV6-1 to TRBJ1-2; 7 positions agree with TRBD1. The CDR3 totals 14 residues. J gave up 5 bases and V 10 bases, and 13 bases lay outside the gene matches. The germline V gene encodes CDR1 MNHNS and CDR2 SASEGT. CDR3 nucleotide sequence: TGTGCCACCTTAAAAGACAGGGTCAGTTATGGCTACACCTTC. It encodes CATLKDRVSYGYTF.

The V call is TRBV7-2, the J call TRBJ2-5; TRBD1 or TRBD2 may be the D gene (5 bases each). The end of the DNA aligns better with TRBJ2-7, so the J call may be wrong. CDR3 length equals 12 residues. Per germline, CDR1 SGHTA and CDR2 FQGNSA. The CDR3 reads CASSTTGGEQYF. In nucleotides, the CDR3 is TGTGCCAGCAGCACAACTGGGGGCGAGCAGTACTTC.

The V gene is TRBV5-1, the J gene TRBJ2-3; 16 nucleotides agree with TRBD2. This CDR3 spans 17 amino acids. V gave up 4 bases and J gave up 4 bases; unmatched junction bases: 6. In germline, CDR1 is SGHRS, CDR2 YFSETQ. The CDR3 DNA sequence: TGCGCCAGCAGCCCTGGGACTAGCGGGGGGGCATCAGATACGCAGTATTTT. As protein: CASSPGTSGGASDTQYF.

This chain joins TRBV10-1 and TRBJ2-1; maybe TRBD2 (6 bases). This CDR3 region has 15 residues. Trimming cost V 2 bases and J 2 bases, with 10 bases left between them. Germline loops: CDR1 WNHNN, CDR2 SYGVQD (reference sequence). This chain's CDR3 is CASSETGRTYNEQFF. DNA for the CDR3: TGCGCCAGCAGTGAGACGGGGAGGACCTACAATGAGCAGTTCTTC.